The table lists the clone carrying this TCR beta chain with a few counts. The data were obtained in a study of PD-L1 blockade in urothelial cancer. Study at large: Most patients, twenty-five of 29, were males with bladder-origin cancer. Blood was tested 3 weeks (second dose) and 6 weeks into treatment.

Clones were sequenced by immunoSEQ multiplex PCR, and TCRdb holds only the in-frame ones, with some missing. The sample records some 89,000 clones, approximately 87% being singletons. This sample's time point: pretreatment peripheral blood. Patients' cancers were locally advanced or metastatic urothelial carcinomas. This material consisted of PBMCs, taken around atezolizumab (anti-PD-L1) treatment. The TCR comes from a man aged 55 to 70 with urothelial cancer.

CDR3 sequence reads: CAISRVREDEAFF. CDR3 nucleotide sequence: TGTGCCATCAGCCGCGTCAGGGAGGATGAAGCTTTCTTT. The V and J genes are TRBV10-3 and TRBJ1-1; possibly TRBD1 for D (5 bases). The V end lost 6 bases, the J end lost 7 bases, and 15 bases lay between the germline ends. Germline V CDR1 and CDR2: ENHRY, SYGVKD. This CDR3 is 13 amino acids long.